This TCR beta chain was profiled in a study of shared clonotypes between healthy human individuals. Whole-study context: A donor's plate count was three for CD4 naive and three for CD4 memory; CD8 naive had two and CD8 memory one.

This clone has a count of ten or more. Its specificity is not known. Additional DNA sequences in this sample encode the identical CDR3. Some clones are missing from TCRdb's copy, which holds only in-frame ones; the method was immunoSEQ multiplex PCR. Here the sample spans roughly 1,000,000 clones, about 80% being singletons. General observations from the study: Larger estimated richness was generally seen in naive subsets than in memory subsets.

In the CD4+ fraction, cells were divided into CD45RA+ naive and CD45RA-negative memory subsets. Germline trimming cut 2 bases from V and 1 base from J; bases unmatched to any gene: 6. CDR1 KGHSH and CDR2 LQKENI come from the germline V gene. This CDR3 is built from 16 residues. Sequenced: memory CD4+ T cells from PBMCs. Subset described: CD45RA-negative fraction. The chain employs TRBV18 and TRBJ2-3, with 7 positions matching TRBD2. This clonotype was sampled from a man between 18 and 29 years old in good health. Some clones in this sample may be carry-over from other donors' samples. The CDR3 sequence: CASSPTLTSGTDTQYF. The CDR3 DNA is TGTGCCAGCTCACCAACCTTAACTAGCGGCACAGATACGCAGTATTTT. Variable domain in full (rest from reference TRBV18 and TRBJ2-3): NAGVMQNPRHLVRRRGQEARLRCSPMKGHSHVYWYRQLPEEGLKFMVYLQKENIIDESGMPKERFSAEFPKEGPSILRIQQVVRGDSAAYFCASSPTLTSGTDTQYFGPGTRLTVL.